This T cell receptor beta chain was found in a study of monozygotic twins with inflammatory bowel disease. TCRdb re-called the 5' RACE reads and shows each CDR3 protein once, DNA omitted. In all, the sample yields about 380,000 distinct CDR3 sequences. The CDR3 totals 17 residues. Germline V CDR1 and CDR2: MNHEY, SVGEGT. This receptor was identified in a human donor with ulcerative colitis or Crohn's disease, or a healthy co-twin of an affected twin (not recorded which). The rearrangement joins TRBV6-2 or TRBV6-3 to TRBJ2-1. Sequenced: blood. The CDR3: CASSYPGRTSSYNEQFF.